The 27 T cell receptor beta chains listed next were all sequenced from one sample in a study of beta chain features in type 1 diabetes (dated 2018 in TCRdb). Preparation of the library involved the immunoSEQ multiplex PCR assay. The entire isolated RNA was reverse transcribed using the High Capacity cDNA Reverse Transcription Kit, and thus expressed TCRB transcripts were sequenced. The immuneACCESS repertoire file appears here via TCRdb, limited to in-frame rearrangements. These files lack a portion of the clones; in checked studies, under half of the deficit traces to unresolved V genes, and the cause of the others is not known. The sample has over 350,000 clones on record, over 13% of them singletons. Approximately 0.019% of the sample comes from the top ten. Specimen: naive CD4+ T cells from blood. The cell subset or site label, as the study defines it: true naive CD4+ T cells. These TCRs come from a woman under 30 in good health.

The chain recombines TRBV2 with TRBJ2-1, with 11 positions matching TRBD2. CDR1 is SNHLY, CDR2 FYNNEI, per germline. J gave up 3 bases and V 6 bases, and 4 bases lay outside the gene matches. CDR3 length: 15 amino acids. The DNA for the CDR3 is TGTGCCAGCAGAACGGGACTAGCGGTCTACAATGAGCAGTTCTTC. Translating gives CASRTGLAVYNEQFF.

Note on this clone: This same CDR3 is encoded by further DNA sequences in the sample. The V call is TRBV5-6, the J call TRBJ2-5; D not certain. Germline CDR1 and CDR2: SGHDT and YYEEEE. V was cut by 0 bases and J by 2 bases, with 5 bases left in between. The CDR3 extends over 13 amino acids. The CDR3 nucleotides read TGTGCCAGCAGCTTGGTTCCGCAAGAGACCCAGTACTTC. Its protein product is CASSLVPQETQYF.

The rearrangement joins TRBV5-6 to TRBJ2-1, with a possible D match to TRBD1 (6 bases). CDR3 length equals 15 residues. The ends were cut back, 3 bases at V and 0 bases at J, with 10 bases in the middle. CDR1 and CDR2 from the germline V gene are SGHDT and YYEEEE. CDR3 sequence: CASSWDISSYNEQFF. Written as DNA, the CDR3 is TGTGCCAGCAGCTGGGACATTAGCTCCTACAATGAGCAGTTCTTC.

This clone appeared a few times. The chain combines TRBV18 with TRBJ2-1; TRBD1 agrees at 7 bases. The junction had 7 bases not matched to a gene; V was cut back by 1 base and J by 7 bases. The CDR3 runs to 15 residues. Per germline, CDR1 KGHSH and CDR2 LQKENI. The DNA of the CDR3 is TGTGCCAGCTCACCACTCCCCTTGACAGGGAATGAGCAGTTCTTC. The encoded protein is CASSPLPLTGNEQFF.

The CDR3 sequence: CASSLSWSEQFF. CDR3 bases: TGTGCCAGCAGCCTCAGTTGGAGTGAGCAGTTCTTC. V and J are TRBV28 and TRBJ2-1; no firm D call. V gave up 6 bases and J gave up 9 bases, with 12 bases separating them. Germline values: CDR1 MDHEN, CDR2 SYDVKM. This CDR3 comprises 12 residues.

This clone was found a few times. The chain has TRBV28 and TRBJ2-1, with a possible D match to TRBD2 (6 bases). Germline V gene sequence: CDR1 MDHEN, CDR2 SYDVKM. The CDR3 length is 15 residues. Trimming pared 3 bases from V and 4 bases from J, leaving 13 bases between. The chain's CDR3 is CASSLDLGGYNEQFF. CDR3 nucleotides: TGTGCCAGCAGTTTGGACTTGGGGGGATACAATGAGCAGTTCTTC.

The chain couples TRBV5-1 to TRBJ2-3; weak D call: TRBD2 (6 bases). V lost 3 bases and J 0 bases, leaving 11 bases between the germline ends. Germline CDR1 and CDR2: SGHRS and YFSETQ. The CDR3 contains 15 residues. The CDR3 nucleotides are TGCGCCAGCAGCTGGGGACTTCTAAGCACAGATACGCAGTATTTT. This codes for CASSWGLLSTDTQYF. Full variable domain (remainder filled in from reference TRBV5-1 and TRBJ2-3): KAGVTQTPRYLIKTRGQQVTLSCSPISGHRSVSWYQQTPGQGLQFLFEYFSETQRNKGNFPGRFSGRQFSNSRSEMNVSTLELGDSALYLCASSWGLLSTDTQYFGPGTRLTVL.

In its sample, this clone was seen a few times. V is TRBV4-2 and J is TRBJ2-5; possibly TRBD2 for D (5 bases). Germline-derived CDR1 and CDR2 are LGHNA and YNFKEQ. Trimming took 3 bases from V and 5 from J, leaving 16 bases between them. The CDR3 is 15 residues long. The CDR3 nucleotides read TGTGCCAGCAGCCAGGCGATTTTGGAGGTGGAGACCCAGTACTTC. It codes for CASSQAILEVETQYF.

CDR3 coding DNA: TGTGCCAGCAGCTTACTAGCGGGAGTCCAGGAGACCCAGTACTTC. Protein product: CASSLLAGVQETQYF. The chain joins TRBV7-2 to TRBJ2-5, with 10 positions matching TRBD2. This CDR3 region has 15 residues. The germline V gene has CDR1 SGHTA and CDR2 FQGNSA. The trim removed 2 bases at V and 5 bases at J, leaving 5 bases unmatched.

In this sample, this clone turned up a few times. The chain joins TRBV9 to TRBJ1-3; possibly TRBD1 for D (6 bases). Per germline, CDR1 SGDLS and CDR2 YYNGEE. V was cut by 6 bases and J by 4 bases, with 20 bases left in between. The CDR3 is 16 amino acids. The CDR3 protein is CASTDTTGLSGNTIYF. In DNA, the CDR3 is TGTGCCAGCACCGATACAACAGGGCTTTCAGGAAACACCATATATTTT.

In this sample, this clone turned up a few times. This sequence joins TRBV5-1 and TRBJ2-1; 11 bases match TRBD1. The ends lost 6 bases at V and 4 bases at J; junction bases unmatched: 6. The CDR3 contains 15 residues. Germline V gene sequence: CDR1 SGHRS, CDR2 YFSETQ. For the CDR3, the DNA is TGCGCCAGCATCGCCGGGACAGGGGGATACAATGAGCAGTTCTTC. It encodes CASIAGTGGYNEQFF.

The chain uses TRBV7-3 and TRBJ2-7, with TRBD1 matching over 11 bases. Per germline, CDR1 SGHTA and CDR2 FQGTGA. V lost 3 bases, J lost 1 base, and 5 bases stayed unmatched. CDR3 length: 16 residues. The CDR3 reads CASSFTGTGGSYEQYF. The CDR3 region has the DNA TGTGCCAGCAGCTTCACCGGGACAGGGGGGTCCTACGAGCAGTACTTC.

This clone was picked up a small number of times. The V call is TRBV5-1, the J call TRBJ2-1; 12 positions match TRBD2. The trim removed 4 bases at V and 3 bases at J, leaving 5 bases unmatched. CDR1 and CDR2 from the germline V gene are SGHRS and YFSETQ. The CDR3 has 16 amino acids. The CDR3 sequence is CASSPLAGGFYNEQFF. In DNA form, the CDR3 reads TGCGCCAGCAGCCCACTAGCGGGAGGCTTCTACAATGAGCAGTTCTTC. Complete variable domain (other parts from reference TRBV5-1 and TRBJ2-1): KAGVTQTPRYLIKTRGQQVTLSCSPISGHRSVSWYQQTPGQGLQFLFEYFSETQRNKGNFPGRFSGRQFSNSRSEMNVSTLELGDSALYLCASSPLAGGFYNEQFFGPGTRLTVL.

The chain is built from TRBV18 and TRBJ1-1; D is perhaps TRBD1 (6 bases). The V end was cut by 3 bases, the J end by 0 bases, with 11 bases between. Germline CDR1 is KGHSH and CDR2 is LQKENI. The CDR3 is 15 residues long. The CDR3 sequence: CASSPTGPMNTEAFF. Written as DNA, the CDR3 is TGTGCCAGCTCACCGACAGGCCCCATGAACACTGAAGCTTTCTTT.

This clone was seen a few times. The rearrangement joins TRBV4-1 to TRBJ2-1, with 7 nucleotides matching TRBD2. From germline, CDR1 is MGHRA and CDR2 YSYEKL. V dropped 4 bases and J dropped 4; count of bases not matched to a gene: 7. The CDR3 has 15 amino acids. The DNA of the CDR3 is TGCGCCAGCAGCCCAGCCGGCGGGGGTTACAATGAGCAGTTCTTC. This sequence encodes CASSPAGGGYNEQFF.

This clone turned up a few times. V is TRBV19 and J is TRBJ2-1; D is uncertain. Germline V gene data show CDR1 as LNHDA and CDR2 as SQIVND (reference sequence). V was cut by 7 bases and J by 10 bases, with 26 bases left in between. The CDR3 is 16 residues long. The DNA of the CDR3 is TGTGCCAGTATCCAAATACTTCGAAACTGGTCAACGGAGCAGTTCTTC. This encodes CASIQILRNWSTEQFF.

This clone has just a few counts. The chain combines TRBV27 with TRBJ1-4, with D hard to call. Germline CDR1 MNHEY, CDR2 SMNVEV (reference sequence). There are 13 residues in the CDR3. The V and J ends lost 0 bases and 11 bases respectively, with 10 bases between them. Here the CDR3 DNA reads TGTGCCAGCAGTTTATCTCCGACAACCAAACTGTTTTTT. Amino acid sequence: CASSLSPTTKLFF.

This clone was seen only a few times. The chain has TRBV7-9 and TRBJ2-1; 8 bases map to TRBD2. Germline V gives CDR1 SEHNR, CDR2 FQNEAQ (reference sequence). The V gene end was trimmed by 4 bases and the J gene end by 0 bases; junction bases not matched to a gene: 2. This CDR3 is built from 15 residues. The CDR3, as DNA: TGTGCCAGCAGCTCCGGACTAGCCTCCTACAATGAGCAGTTCTTC. Protein product: CASSSGLASYNEQFF.

The sample holds a few counts of this clone. V usage is TRBV4-3 and J usage is TRBJ1-2; 9 bases fit TRBD1. The CDR3 totals 17 residues. The J segment lost 8 bases and the V segment lost 4 bases, leaving 17 bases of the junction unmatched. Germline V gene data show CDR1 as LGHNA and CDR2 as YSLEER. CDR3 loop: CASSLDRVTGGAGGYTF. In DNA form, the CDR3 reads TGCGCCAGCAGCCTAGATCGCGTCACAGGGGGCGCGGGGGGCTACACCTTC.

The V and J genes are TRBV27 and TRBJ2-7, with 11 bases aligning to TRBD2. Losses at the gene ends were 5 bases for V and 3 bases for J; bases not matched to a gene: 6. The CDR3 runs to 15 residues. Germline V gives CDR1 MNHEY, CDR2 SMNVEV (reference sequence). As DNA, the CDR3 is TGTGCCAGCAGTACTTCTAGCGGGAGGCACTACGAGCAGTACTTC. Protein sequence: CASSTSSGRHYEQYF.

About this clone: The same CDR3 can be traced to other DNA sequences in this sample. The CDR3 sequence is CAWARASYEQYF. For the CDR3, the DNA is TGTGCCTGGGCCAGGGCCTCCTACGAGCAGTACTTC. This chain uses TRBV30 with TRBJ2-7; possible D gene TRBD1, 5 bases. CDR3 length: 12 residues. Germline CDR1 reads GTSNPN; CDR2 reads SVGIG (reference sequence). V lost 5 bases and J 0 bases, leaving 8 bases between the germline ends.

The J gene is TRBJ2-7, the V gene TRBV5-1; tentatively, D is TRBD2 (6 bases). Trimming removed 3 bases from V and 4 bases from J, with 17 bases in between. Germline V gene sequence: CDR1 SGHRS, CDR2 YFSETQ. This CDR3 region has 15 residues. This CDR3 reads CASSWRDAPGYEQYF. DNA for the CDR3: TGCGCCAGCAGCTGGCGGGACGCACCAGGATACGAGCAGTACTTC. Full variable domain (outside the CDR3, taken from reference TRBV5-1 and TRBJ2-7): KAGVTQTPRYLIKTRGQQVTLSCSPISGHRSVSWYQQTPGQGLQFLFEYFSETQRNKGNFPGRFSGRQFSNSRSEMNVSTLELGDSALYLCASSWRDAPGYEQYFGPGTRLTVT.

The V call is TRBV30, the J call TRBJ2-7; D might be TRBD2 (5 bases). V shed 4 bases and J shed 0 bases, with 13 bases lying between them. The CDR3 is 14 residues long. The germline CDR1 and CDR2 sequences are GTSNPN and SVGIG (reference sequence). CDR3 nucleotide sequence: TGTGCCTGGACACCCGGGGTGGCCTCCTACGAGCAGTACTTC. Residues: CAWTPGVASYEQYF.

The gene calls are TRBV11-2 and TRBJ2-7; D is uncertain. Trimming left V 5 bases short and J 3 bases short, with 5 bases between. Per germline, CDR1 SGHAT and CDR2 FQNNGV. This CDR3 contains 11 residues. CDR3 residues: CASSRNYEQYF. CDR3 nucleotides: TGTGCCAGCAGCCGTAACTACGAGCAGTACTTC.

The rearrangement links TRBV2 to TRBJ2-6; D call uncertain. The CDR3 has 14 residues. CDR1 is SNHLY and CDR2 is FYNNEI in the germline V gene. Trimming removed 6 bases from V and 2 bases from J, with 8 bases in between. The CDR3 DNA sequence: TGTGCCAGCAGCCTCTCCCCTGGGGCCAACGTCCTGACTTTC. Protein product: CASSLSPGANVLTF. Full variable domain (outside the CDR3, taken from reference TRBV2 and TRBJ2-6): EPEVTQTPSHQVTQMGQEVILRCVPISNHLYFYWYRQILGQKVEFLVSFYNNEISEKSEIFDDQFSVERPDGSNFTLKIRSTKLEDSAMYFCASSLSPGANVLTFGAGSRLTVL.

The chain is built from TRBV18 and TRBJ1-4; TRBD1 matches 7 bases. This CDR3 is built from 14 residues. The germline V gene encodes CDR1 KGHSH and CDR2 LQKENI. J lost 4 bases, V lost 3 bases, and 2 bases had no gene match. CDR3 amino acids: CASSPGQLNEKLFF. CDR3 sequence (DNA): TGTGCCAGCTCACCGGGACAGCTTAATGAAAAACTGTTTTTT. Supplemented by reference TRBV18 and TRBJ1-4, the full variable domain reads NAGVMQNPRHLVRRRGQEARLRCSPMKGHSHVYWYRQLPEEGLKFMVYLQKENIIDESGMPKERFSAEFPKEGPSILRIQQVVRGDSAAYFCASSPGQLNEKLFFGSGTQLSVL.

This clone was seen a handful of times. The gene calls are TRBV19 and TRBJ2-7; D perhaps matches TRBD2 (5 bases). The CDR3 is 14 residues long. V lost 3 bases, J lost 2 bases, and 11 bases lay in between. Germline V lookup: CDR1 LNHDA, CDR2 SQIVND (reference sequence). CDR3 nucleotides: TGTGCCAGTAGTATTAAGAGGGTTCCCTACGAGCAGTACTTC. Amino acids: CASSIKRVPYEQYF.